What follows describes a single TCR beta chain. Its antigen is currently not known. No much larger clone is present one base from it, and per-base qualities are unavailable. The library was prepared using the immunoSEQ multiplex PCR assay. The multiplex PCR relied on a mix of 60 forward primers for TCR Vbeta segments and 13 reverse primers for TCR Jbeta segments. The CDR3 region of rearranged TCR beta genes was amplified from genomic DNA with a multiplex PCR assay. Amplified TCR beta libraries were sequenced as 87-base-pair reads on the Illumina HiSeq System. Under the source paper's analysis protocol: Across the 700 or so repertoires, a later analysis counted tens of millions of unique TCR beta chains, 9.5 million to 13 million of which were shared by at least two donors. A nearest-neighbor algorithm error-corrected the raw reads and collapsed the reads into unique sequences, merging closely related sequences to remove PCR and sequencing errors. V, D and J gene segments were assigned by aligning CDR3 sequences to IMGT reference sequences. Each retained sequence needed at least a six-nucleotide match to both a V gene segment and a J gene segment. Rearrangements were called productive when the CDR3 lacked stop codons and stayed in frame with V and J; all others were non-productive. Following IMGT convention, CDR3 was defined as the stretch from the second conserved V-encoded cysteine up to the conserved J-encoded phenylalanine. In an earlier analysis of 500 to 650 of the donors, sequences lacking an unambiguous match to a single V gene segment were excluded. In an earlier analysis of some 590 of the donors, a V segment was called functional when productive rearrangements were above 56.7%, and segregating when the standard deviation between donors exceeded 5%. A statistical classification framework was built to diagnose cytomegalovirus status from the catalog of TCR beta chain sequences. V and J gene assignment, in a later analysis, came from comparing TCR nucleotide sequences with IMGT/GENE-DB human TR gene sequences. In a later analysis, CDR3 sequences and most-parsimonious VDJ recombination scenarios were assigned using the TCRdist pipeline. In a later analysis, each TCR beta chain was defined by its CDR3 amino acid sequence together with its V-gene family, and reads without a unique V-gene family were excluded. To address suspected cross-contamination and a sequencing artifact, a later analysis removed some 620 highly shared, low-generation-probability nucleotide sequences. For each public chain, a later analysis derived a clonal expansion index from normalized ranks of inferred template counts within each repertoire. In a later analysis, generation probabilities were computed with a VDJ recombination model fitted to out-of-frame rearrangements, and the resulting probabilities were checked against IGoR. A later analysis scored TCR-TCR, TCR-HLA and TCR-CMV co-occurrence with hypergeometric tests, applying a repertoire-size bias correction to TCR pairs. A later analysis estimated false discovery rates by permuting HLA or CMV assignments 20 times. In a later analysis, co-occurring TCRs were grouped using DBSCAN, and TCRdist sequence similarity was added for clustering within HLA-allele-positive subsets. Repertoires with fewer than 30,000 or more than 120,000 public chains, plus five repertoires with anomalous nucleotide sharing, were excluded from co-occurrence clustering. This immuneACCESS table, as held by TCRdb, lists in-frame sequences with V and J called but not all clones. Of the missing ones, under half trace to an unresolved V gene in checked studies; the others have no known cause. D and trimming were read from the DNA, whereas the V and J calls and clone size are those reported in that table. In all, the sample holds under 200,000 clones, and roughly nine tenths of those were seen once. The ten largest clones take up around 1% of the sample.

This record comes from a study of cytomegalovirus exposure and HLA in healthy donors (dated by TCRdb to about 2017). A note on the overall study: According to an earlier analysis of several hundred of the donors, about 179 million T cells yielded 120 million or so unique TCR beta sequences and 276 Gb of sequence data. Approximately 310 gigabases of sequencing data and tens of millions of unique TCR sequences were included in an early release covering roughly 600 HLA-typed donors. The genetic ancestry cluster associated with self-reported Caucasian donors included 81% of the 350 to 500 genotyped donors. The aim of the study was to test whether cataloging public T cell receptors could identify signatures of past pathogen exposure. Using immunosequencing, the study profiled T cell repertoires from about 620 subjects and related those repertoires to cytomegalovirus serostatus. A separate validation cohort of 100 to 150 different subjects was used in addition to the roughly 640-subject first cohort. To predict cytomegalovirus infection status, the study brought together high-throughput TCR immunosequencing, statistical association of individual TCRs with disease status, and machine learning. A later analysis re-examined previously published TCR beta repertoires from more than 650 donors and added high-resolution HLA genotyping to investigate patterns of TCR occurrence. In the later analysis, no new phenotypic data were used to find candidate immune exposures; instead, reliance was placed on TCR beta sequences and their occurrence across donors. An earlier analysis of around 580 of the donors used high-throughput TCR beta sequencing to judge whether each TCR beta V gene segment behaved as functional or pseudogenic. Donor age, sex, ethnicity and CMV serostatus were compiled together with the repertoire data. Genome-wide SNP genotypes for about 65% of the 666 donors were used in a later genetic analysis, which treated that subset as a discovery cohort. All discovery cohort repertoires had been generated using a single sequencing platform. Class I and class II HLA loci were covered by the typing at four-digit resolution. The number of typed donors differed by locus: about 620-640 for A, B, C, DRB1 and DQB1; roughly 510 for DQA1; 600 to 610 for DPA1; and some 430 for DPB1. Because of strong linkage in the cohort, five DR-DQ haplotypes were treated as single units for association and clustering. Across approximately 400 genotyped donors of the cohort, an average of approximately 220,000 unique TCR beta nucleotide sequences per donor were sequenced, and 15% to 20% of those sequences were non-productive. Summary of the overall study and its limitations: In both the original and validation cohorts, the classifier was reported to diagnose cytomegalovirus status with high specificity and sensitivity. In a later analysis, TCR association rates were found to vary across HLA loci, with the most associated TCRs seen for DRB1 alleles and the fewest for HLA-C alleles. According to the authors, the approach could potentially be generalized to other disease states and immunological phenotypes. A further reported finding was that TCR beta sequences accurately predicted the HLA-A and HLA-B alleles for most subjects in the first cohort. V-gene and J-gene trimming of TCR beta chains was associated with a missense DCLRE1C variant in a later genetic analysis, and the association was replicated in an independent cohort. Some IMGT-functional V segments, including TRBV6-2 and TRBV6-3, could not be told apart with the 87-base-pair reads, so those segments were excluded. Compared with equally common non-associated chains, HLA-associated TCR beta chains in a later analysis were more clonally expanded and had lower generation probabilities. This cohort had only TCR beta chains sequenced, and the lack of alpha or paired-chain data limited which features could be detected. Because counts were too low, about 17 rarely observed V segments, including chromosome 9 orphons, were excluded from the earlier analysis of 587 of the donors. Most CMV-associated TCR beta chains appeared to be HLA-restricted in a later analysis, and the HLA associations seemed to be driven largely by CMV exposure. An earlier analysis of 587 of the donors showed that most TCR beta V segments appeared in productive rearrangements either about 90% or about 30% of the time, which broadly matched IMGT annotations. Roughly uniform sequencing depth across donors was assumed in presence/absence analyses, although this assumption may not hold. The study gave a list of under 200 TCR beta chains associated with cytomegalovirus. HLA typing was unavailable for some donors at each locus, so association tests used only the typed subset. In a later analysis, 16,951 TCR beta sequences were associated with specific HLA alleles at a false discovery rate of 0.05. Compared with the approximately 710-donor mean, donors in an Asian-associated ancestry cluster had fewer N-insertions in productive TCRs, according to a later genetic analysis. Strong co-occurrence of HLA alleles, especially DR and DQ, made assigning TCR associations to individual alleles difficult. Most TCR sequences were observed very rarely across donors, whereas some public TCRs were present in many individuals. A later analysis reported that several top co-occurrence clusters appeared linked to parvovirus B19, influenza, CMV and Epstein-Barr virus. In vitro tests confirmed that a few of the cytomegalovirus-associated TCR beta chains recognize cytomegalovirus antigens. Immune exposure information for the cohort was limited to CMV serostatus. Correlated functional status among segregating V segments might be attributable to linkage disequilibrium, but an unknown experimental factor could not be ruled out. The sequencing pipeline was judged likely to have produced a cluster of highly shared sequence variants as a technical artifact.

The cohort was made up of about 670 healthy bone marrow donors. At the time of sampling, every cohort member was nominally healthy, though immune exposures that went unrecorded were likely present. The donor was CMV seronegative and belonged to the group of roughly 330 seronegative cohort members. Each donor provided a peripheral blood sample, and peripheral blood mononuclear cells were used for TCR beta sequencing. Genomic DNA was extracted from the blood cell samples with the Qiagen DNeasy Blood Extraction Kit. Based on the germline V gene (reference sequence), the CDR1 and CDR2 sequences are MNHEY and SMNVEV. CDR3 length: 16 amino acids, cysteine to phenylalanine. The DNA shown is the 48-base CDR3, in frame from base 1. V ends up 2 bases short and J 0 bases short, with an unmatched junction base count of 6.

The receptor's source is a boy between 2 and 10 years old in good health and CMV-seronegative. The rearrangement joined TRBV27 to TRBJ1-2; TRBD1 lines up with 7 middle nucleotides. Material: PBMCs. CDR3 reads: CASSLAAGTANYGYTF. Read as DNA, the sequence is TGTGCCAGCAGTTTAGCGGCGGGGACAGCTAACTATGGCTACACCTTC.